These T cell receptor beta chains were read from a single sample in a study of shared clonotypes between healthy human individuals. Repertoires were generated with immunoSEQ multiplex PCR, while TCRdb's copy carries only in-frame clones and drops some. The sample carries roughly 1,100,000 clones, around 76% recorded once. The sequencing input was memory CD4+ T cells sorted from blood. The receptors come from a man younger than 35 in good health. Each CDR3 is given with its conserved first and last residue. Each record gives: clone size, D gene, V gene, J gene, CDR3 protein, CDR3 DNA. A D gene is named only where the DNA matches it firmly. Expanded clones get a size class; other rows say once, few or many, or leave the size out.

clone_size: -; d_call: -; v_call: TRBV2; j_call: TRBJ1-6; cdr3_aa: CASNQRGGWDSPLHF; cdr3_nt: TGTGCCAGCAATCAAAGGGGTGGGTGGGATTCACCCCTCCACTTT
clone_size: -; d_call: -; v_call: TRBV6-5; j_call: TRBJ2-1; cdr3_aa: CASSTGRWQFF; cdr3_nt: TGTGCCAGCAGTACAGGGAGATGGCAGTTCTTC
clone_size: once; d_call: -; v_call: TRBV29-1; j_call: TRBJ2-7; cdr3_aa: CSVVWWELDSYEQYF; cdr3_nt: TGCAGCGTTGTGTGGTGGGAGTTGGACTCCTACGAGCAGTACTTC
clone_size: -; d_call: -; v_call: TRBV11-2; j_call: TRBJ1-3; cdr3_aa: CASSPARGGVFRNTIYF; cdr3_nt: TGTGCCAGCAGCCCGGCTCGAGGGGGTGTGTTTAGAAACACCATATATTTT
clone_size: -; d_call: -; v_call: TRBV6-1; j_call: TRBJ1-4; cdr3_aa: CASSVVGHEKLFF; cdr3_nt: TGTGCCAGCAGTGTCGTGGGGCACGAAAAACTGTTTTTT
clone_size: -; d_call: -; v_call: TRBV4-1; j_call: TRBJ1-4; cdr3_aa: CASSKGGLENEKLFF; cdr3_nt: TGCGCCAGCAGCAAAGGGGGGCTAGAAAATGAAAAACTGTTTTTT
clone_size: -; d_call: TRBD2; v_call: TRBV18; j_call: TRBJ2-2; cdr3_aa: CASSPELAGGPDTGELFF; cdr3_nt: TGTGCCAGCTCACCGGAGCTAGCGGGAGGGCCGGACACCGGGGAGCTGTTTTTT
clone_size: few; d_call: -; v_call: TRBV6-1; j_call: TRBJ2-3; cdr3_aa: CASSEMDGQDTQYF; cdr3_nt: TGTGCCAGCAGTGAAATGGACGGCCAAGATACGCAGTATTTT
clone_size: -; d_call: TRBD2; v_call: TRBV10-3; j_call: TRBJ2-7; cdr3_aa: CAISPTSGNRLDEQYF; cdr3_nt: TGTGCCATCAGCCCGACTAGCGGGAATCGCTTGGACGAGCAGTACTTC
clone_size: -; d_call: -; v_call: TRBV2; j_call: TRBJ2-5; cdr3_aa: CASSGSAGGQETQYF; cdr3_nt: TGTGCCAGCAGCGGGTCAGCCGGCGGACAAGAGACCCAGTACTTC
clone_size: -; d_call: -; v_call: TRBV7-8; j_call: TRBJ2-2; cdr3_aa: CASRPTDTGTGELFF; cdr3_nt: TGTGCCAGCAGGCCGACAGACACAGGGACCGGGGAGCTGTTTTTT
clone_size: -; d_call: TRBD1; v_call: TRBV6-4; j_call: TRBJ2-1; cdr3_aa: CASSEQGAGEQFF; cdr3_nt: TGTGCCAGCAGTGAACAGGGGGCGGGTGAGCAGTTCTTC
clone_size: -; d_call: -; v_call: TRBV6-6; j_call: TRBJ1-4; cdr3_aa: CASKSGFSEKLFF; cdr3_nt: TGTGCCAGCAAGTCAGGTTTTAGTGAAAAACTGTTTTTT
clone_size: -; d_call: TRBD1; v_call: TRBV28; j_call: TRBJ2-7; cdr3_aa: CASSSTGTGVKEQYF; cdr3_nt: TGTGCCAGCAGTTCCACCGGGACAGGGGTAAAAGAGCAGTACTTC
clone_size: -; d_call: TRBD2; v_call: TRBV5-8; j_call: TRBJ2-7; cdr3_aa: CASSLVAGGREQYF; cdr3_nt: TGTGCCAGCAGCTTGGTAGCGGGGGGGCGCGAGCAGTACTTC
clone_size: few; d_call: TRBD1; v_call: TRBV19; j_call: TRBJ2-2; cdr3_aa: CASSRTGIGGELFF; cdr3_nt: TGTGCCAGTAGCCGGACAGGTATTGGCGGGGAGCTGTTTTTT
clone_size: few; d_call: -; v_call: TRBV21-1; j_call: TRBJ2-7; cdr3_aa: CASPDRWGNEQYF; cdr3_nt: TGTGCCAGTCCGGACAGGTGGGGAAACGAGCAGTACTTC
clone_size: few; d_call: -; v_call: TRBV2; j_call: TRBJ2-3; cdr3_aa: CARAITGGYTDTQYF; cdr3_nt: TGTGCCAGAGCGATAACAGGTGGTTACACAGATACGCAGTATTTT
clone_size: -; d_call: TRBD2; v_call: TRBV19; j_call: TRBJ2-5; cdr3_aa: CASSIAFTSGIQETQYF; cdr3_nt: TGTGCCAGTAGTATAGCCTTTACTAGCGGGATCCAAGAGACCCAGTACTTC
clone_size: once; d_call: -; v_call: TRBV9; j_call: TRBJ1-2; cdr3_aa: CASSNRQANYGYTF; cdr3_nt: TGTGCCAGCAGCAACCGACAGGCTAACTATGGCTACACCTTC
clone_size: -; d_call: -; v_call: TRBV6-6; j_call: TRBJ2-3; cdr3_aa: CASSLSQGTDTQYF; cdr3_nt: TGTGCCAGCAGTCTTTCCCAGGGGACGGATACGCAGTATTTT
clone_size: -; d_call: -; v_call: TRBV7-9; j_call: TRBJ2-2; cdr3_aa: CASSLSRPNTGELFF; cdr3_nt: TGTGCCAGCAGCTTGTCACGCCCGAACACCGGGGAGCTGTTTTTT